The 4 T cell receptor beta chains listed next were all sequenced from one sample in a study of cytomegalovirus exposure and HLA in healthy donors. Repertoires were generated with immunoSEQ multiplex PCR, while TCRdb's copy carries only in-frame clones and drops some. This sample has tens of thousands of clones, with approximately 95% found just once. The specimen was PBMCs. These receptors all stem from a woman aged 18-29 years in good health and CMV-seronegative.

This sequence joins TRBV11-2 and TRBJ1-2; no clear D gene. Germline V gene lookup returns CDR1 SGHAT and CDR2 FQNNGV. The CDR3 is made up of 13 amino acids. V was trimmed by 0 bases and J by 8 bases, leaving 10 bases between them. CDR3 sequence reads: CASSLDVKRGYTF. The CDR3 DNA reads TGTGCCAGCAGCTTAGATGTTAAGAGGGGCTACACCTTC.

The chain is built from TRBV18 and TRBJ1-1, with 10 bases matching TRBD1. Germline assignment: CDR1 KGHSH and CDR2 LQKENI. Unmatched junction bases numbered 10, after V lost 2 bases and J lost 1 base. The CDR3 spans 18 residues. The CDR3 here is CASSPFRQGATGNTEAFF. CDR3 bases: TGTGCCAGCTCACCATTTAGACAGGGGGCGACGGGGAACACTGAAGCTTTCTTT.

The rearrangement links TRBV7-3 to TRBJ2-2; the D is unclear. V was trimmed by 0 bases and J by 6 bases, leaving 8 bases between them. This CDR3 spans 14 amino acids. Germline V CDR1 and CDR2: SGHTA, FQGTGA. The DNA of the CDR3 is TGTGCCAGCAGCTTAACCAGGCCGGCCGGGGAGCTGTTTTTT. Translated, it gives CASSLTRPAGELFF.

This rearrangement joins TRBV6-5 to TRBJ2-7, with TRBD1 matching 9 bases. The junction had 8 bases not matched to a gene; V was cut back by 4 bases and J by 4 bases. The CDR3 length is 15 residues. The V gene's germline CDR1 is MNHEY and CDR2 SVGAGI. The CDR3 bases are TGTGCCAGCAGTTCACTACGGGACAGGGAATACGAGCAGTACTTC. Translating gives CASSSLRDREYEQYF.